This T cell receptor beta chain was retrieved from a study of blood T cell repertoires in COVID-19. Study-wide background: COVID-19 samples, acute and convalescent, were from the United States, Italy and Spain.

There are 17 residues in the CDR3. Looked up from germline, CDR1 is MNHEY and CDR2 is SMNVEV (reference sequence). V lost 2 bases and J lost 7; bases outside the gene matches: 9. TCRdb keeps only in-frame clones here, not all; method: immunoSEQ multiplex PCR. The sample contains about 75,000 clones, about 88% of which appear only once. The chain joins TRBV27 to TRBJ2-1; 12 bases are shared with TRBD2. The sequence was collected from a human donor in a cohort sampled during active COVID-19. The sequenced sample consisted of peripheral blood. The CDR3 sequence: CASSLDMLAGGWNEQFF. The CDR3 coding sequence is TGTGCCAGCAGTTTAGATATGCTAGCGGGAGGGTGGAATGAGCAGTTCTTC.